This TCR beta chain comes out of a study of blood T cell repertoires in COVID-19. Germline-derived CDR1 and CDR2 are MNHNS and SASEGT. This CDR3 contains 15 residues. Trimming cost V 2 bases and J 3 bases, with 13 bases left between them. As processed by the authors: Reference gene primer amplification yielded estimated nucleated cell counts. The protocol was immunoSEQ multiplex PCR, while the TCRdb copy is restricted to in-frame clones and leaves out a portion. V and J calls and clone size are those listed in that table; D and trimming were worked out from the DNA. The repertoire has approximately 360,000 clones, 89% of them found once; the top ten carry 0.95% to 1.5%.

The specimen was peripheral blood. The receptor's source is a man in his forties with acute or convalescent COVID-19. The gene calls are TRBV6-1 and TRBJ1-2, with TRBD1 as a possible D gene (5 bases). CDR3 loop: CASSETAGPYYGYTF. CDR3 bases: TGTGCCAGCAGTGAAACGGCAGGGCCCTACTATGGCTACACCTTC.